The 21 T cell receptor beta chains given below trace back to one sample, sequenced in a study of T cell clonotyping in hematopoietic cell transplantation. Sequencing was performed with immunoSEQ multiplex PCR; in TCRdb, only in-frame clones are kept and a portion is missing. Counted here are fewer than 30,000 clones, almost 96% occurring once; the ten biggest clones make up approximately 1.5%. The sample consisted of peripheral blood mononuclear cells. The receptor set was obtained from a man in his forties or fifties in good health. Some clones in this sample may be carry-over from other donors' samples.

The CDR3 loop is CAWSVRGLASTDTQYF. CDR3 in DNA: TGTGCCTGGAGTGTACGGGGTCTAGCTAGCACAGATACGCAGTATTTT. The genes are TRBV30 and TRBJ2-3, with D perhaps matching TRBD2 (5 bases). The CDR3 consists of 16 residues. In germline, CDR1 is GTSNPN, CDR2 SVGIG (reference sequence). The V and J ends lost 0 bases and 0 bases respectively, with 13 bases between them.

The chain joins TRBV6-1 to TRBJ2-7; no clear D. CDR1 and CDR2 from the germline V gene are MNHNS and SASEGT. This CDR3 is 13 amino acids long. V was cut by 6 bases and J by 4 bases, with 13 bases left in between. The DNA of the CDR3 is TGTGCCAGCAGAATGGCCCAGCATTACGAGCAGTACTTC. Its protein product is CASRMAQHYEQYF.

The genes are TRBV30 and TRBJ2-1; possibly TRBD2 for D (6 bases). The V gene lost 5 bases and the J gene lost 5 bases, with 16 bases spanning the gap. This CDR3 comprises 14 residues. Per the germline V gene, CDR1 is GTSNPN and CDR2 is SVGIG (reference sequence). The CDR3 coding sequence is TGTGCCTGGGCACCCCCGTGGGGGGACAATGAGCAGTTCTTC. Protein product: CAWAPPWGDNEQFF.

The genes are TRBV2 and TRBJ2-7; D is uncertain. Germline CDR1 and CDR2: SNHLY and FYNNEI. V lost 6 bases and J 8 bases, leaving 14 bases between the germline ends. The CDR3 contains 12 residues. For the CDR3, the DNA is TGTGCCAGCAGGGTGGAGTCAATCCAGCAGTACTTC. Protein product: CASRVESIQQYF.

The chain links TRBV4-1 to TRBJ1-1; D not certain. The germline V gene encodes CDR1 MGHRA and CDR2 YSYEKL. This CDR3 is built from 14 residues. The V gene lost 0 bases and the J gene lost 7 bases, with 12 bases spanning the gap. The CDR3 spells CASSQEVVQIEAFF. The CDR3 coding sequence is TGCGCCAGCAGCCAAGAAGTGGTACAGATTGAAGCTTTCTTT.

The rearrangement uses TRBV19 and TRBJ1-5, with 9 bases that match TRBD1. The junction had 11 bases not matched to a gene; V was cut back by 7 bases and J by 7 bases. The CDR3 is 15 amino acids. Germline CDR1 is LNHDA and CDR2 is SQIVND (reference sequence). The CDR3 loop is CASTNSPGQGQPQHF. The CDR3 nucleotides read TGTGCCAGTACCAACTCCCCGGGACAGGGACAGCCCCAGCATTTT. Complete variable domain (other parts from reference TRBV19 and TRBJ1-5): DGGITQSPKYLFRKEGQNVTLSCEQNLNHDAMYWYRQDPGQGLRLIYYSQIVNDFQKGDIAEGYSVSREKKESFPLTVTSAQKNPTAFYLCASTNSPGQGQPQHFGDGTRLSIL.

This rearrangement joins TRBV30 to TRBJ2-5, with TRBD2 matching over 9 bases. CDR3 length equals 12 residues. Germline V gene lookup returns CDR1 GTSNPN and CDR2 SVGIG (reference sequence). The V gene end was trimmed by 5 bases and the J gene end by 7 bases; junction bases not matched to a gene: 5. The CDR3 loop reads CAWGTAGGTQYF. DNA of the CDR3: TGTGCCTGGGGGACAGCGGGAGGGACCCAGTACTTC. Looking up the rest from reference TRBV30 and TRBJ2-5 gives the full variable domain: SQTIHQWPATLVQPVGSPLSLECTVEGTSNPNLYWYRQAAGRGLQLLFYSVGIGQISSEVPQNLSASRPQDRQFILSSKKLLLSDSGFYLCAWGTAGGTQYFGPGTRLLVL.

The rearrangement uses TRBV25-1 and TRBJ2-3; D is tentatively TRBD1 or TRBD2 (6 bases each). The CDR3 contains 16 residues. CDR1 is MGHDK and CDR2 is SYGVNS in the germline V gene. V lost 0 bases and J 6 bases, leaving 16 bases between the germline ends. Here the CDR3 DNA reads TGTGCCAGCAGTGAATATAAGGGGGGAAGAGGGGATACGCAGTATTTT. Translating gives CASSEYKGGRGDTQYF.

The chain uses TRBV7-2 and TRBJ2-4, with D tentatively TRBD1 or TRBD2 (7 bases each). CDR1 and CDR2 (germline): SGHTA, FQGNSA. V shed 7 bases and J shed 6 bases, with 22 bases lying between them. CDR3 length equals 16 residues. The CDR3 DNA sequence: TGTGCCAGCACTCGAAGGGGGGGAGGGGGCGCAAACATTCAGTACTTC. Its protein product is CASTRRGGGGANIQYF.

This chain links TRBV14 with TRBJ2-3, with D possibly matching TRBD2 (6 bases). V was shortened by 5 bases and J by 1 base, with 10 bases between the two germline ends. Germline lookup yields CDR1 SGHDN and CDR2 FVKESK. There are 14 residues in the CDR3. Written as DNA, the CDR3 is TGTGCCAGCAGCTCACTAGCAGGCACAGATACGCAGTATTTT. It encodes CASSSLAGTDTQYF.

V usage is TRBV5-1 and J usage is TRBJ2-2; D call uncertain. V lost 5 bases to trimming and J lost 5 bases, with 10 bases between them. The CDR3 is 13 residues long. Germline CDR1 is SGHRS and CDR2 is YFSETQ. This CDR3 reads CASSSEATGELFF. The CDR3 DNA reads TGCGCCAGCAGTTCGGAAGCAACCGGGGAGCTGTTTTTT.

The chain joins TRBV14 to TRBJ1-3, with no clear D. The length of the CDR3 is 14 residues. V was pared by 4 bases and J by 4 bases, with 11 bases between. Per germline, CDR1 SGHDN and CDR2 FVKESK. Here the CDR3 DNA reads TGTGCCAGCAGCCCATGGGATCCCGGAAACACCATATATTTT. Protein: CASSPWDPGNTIYF.

CDR3 residues: CASSRTGTEAFF. The CDR3 DNA sequence: TGCGCCAGCAGTAGAACTGGGACAGAAGCTTTCTTT. The chain carries TRBV10-1 and TRBJ1-1; TRBD1 is a possible D gene (6 bases). The CDR3 runs to 12 residues. Trimming shortened V by 5 bases and J by 8 bases, and 12 bases separated the two germline ends. From germline, CDR1 is WNHNN and CDR2 SYGVQD (reference sequence).

This rearrangement joins TRBV18 to TRBJ2-7; TRBD1 aligns across 11 bases. Trimming cost V 4 bases and J 4 bases; bases outside gene matches: 6. CDR1 and CDR2 (germline): KGHSH, LQKENI. The CDR3 is 15 residues long. The DNA of the CDR3 is TGTGCCAGCTCACGTCCGGGACAGGGGGTTTACGAGCAGTACTTC. As protein: CASSRPGQGVYEQYF.

The chain has TRBV9 and TRBJ1-1; D perhaps matches TRBD1 (5 bases). CDR1 SGDLS and CDR2 YYNGEE come from the germline V gene. The CDR3 runs 14 residues. Trimming took 0 bases from V and 5 from J, leaving 11 bases between them. DNA for the CDR3: TGTGCCAGCAGCGTAGGGAGGGGAGGAACTGAAGCTTTCTTT. Protein sequence: CASSVGRGGTEAFF.

The CDR3 region is CASRLAPRASNQPQHF. Here the CDR3 DNA reads TGTGCAAGTCGCTTAGCGCCCAGGGCAAGCAATCAGCCCCAGCATTTT. The chain carries TRBV12-2 and TRBJ1-5; the tabulated D call, TRBD1, remains unverified against the DNA. TRBV12-2 has pseudogene status. This CDR3 spans 16 amino acids.

This rearrangement joins TRBV5-4 to TRBJ1-1, with 7 bases that match TRBD1. The CDR3 has 11 residues. The V gene's germline CDR1 is SGHNT and CDR2 YYREEE (reference sequence). CDR3 DNA: TGTGCTTGGACAGGGAACACTGAAGCTTTCTTT. Translation: CAWTGNTEAFF. The full variable domain, with the rest looked up from reference TRBV5-4 and TRBJ1-1, is ETGVTQSPTHLIKTRGQQVTLRCSSQSGHNTVSWYQQALGQGPQFIFQYYREEENGRGNFPPRFSGLQFPNYSSELNVNALELDDSALYLCAWTGNTEAFFGQGTRLTVV.

The chain recombines TRBV7-8 with TRBJ2-5, with 8 bases that match TRBD2. V dropped 7 bases and J dropped 5; count of bases not matched to a gene: 9. The V gene's germline CDR1 is SGHVS and CDR2 FQNEAQ. CDR3 length: 14 amino acids. Written as DNA, the CDR3 is TGTGCCAGCATCGATATAGCGGGGAGGGAGACCCAGTACTTC. This gives the protein CASIDIAGRETQYF.

This chain uses TRBV5-1 with TRBJ2-3; 11 bases agree with TRBD2. Trimming removed 4 bases from V and 6 bases from J; junction bases left unmatched: 10. This CDR3 is built from 16 residues. Germline V gene lookup returns CDR1 SGHRS and CDR2 YFSETQ. The CDR3 loop is CASSPGLAVPGDTQYF. CDR3 nucleotide sequence: TGCGCCAGCAGCCCGGGACTAGCGGTCCCGGGGGATACGCAGTATTTT.

The chain recombines TRBV6-5 with TRBJ1-2, with 9 bases identical to TRBD1. V was clipped by 6 bases and J by 6 bases; unmatched bases: 5. This CDR3 spans 13 amino acids. Germline V gene sequence: CDR1 MNHEY, CDR2 SVGAGI. Written as DNA, the CDR3 is TGTGCCAGCAGCAGACAGGGGGTGAATGGCTACACCTTC. Its protein product is CASSRQGVNGYTF.

This chain connects TRBV29-1 to TRBJ2-3; 14 bases line up with TRBD2. Germline CDR1 SQVTM, CDR2 ANQGSEA. V shed 4 bases and J 1 base; nucleotides not matched to a gene: 1. There are 15 residues in the CDR3. The DNA of the CDR3 is TGCAGCGTTGCGGGACTAGCGGGGGGCACAGATACGCAGTATTTT. This encodes CSVAGLAGGTDTQYF.